A single sample is the source of the 8 T cell receptor beta chains below, sequenced in a study of T cells in Graves' hyperthyroidism and ophthalmopathy (dated 2019 in TCRdb). The method was multiplex PCR. The reads were generated on an Illumina HiSeq 2000. Amplification of TCR beta CDR3 regions was carried out from RNA transcripts. The TCR CDR3 was subjected to a first round of RT-PCR using the HTBI primer set and the Qiagen OneStep RT-PCR kit. TCRdb redid the processing of the public reads, applying fastp at Q25 and MiXCR, and retained in-frame beta chains. Records with the same CDR3 protein are collapsed into one entry carrying the most frequent genes and DNA. The sample profile shows roughly 420,000 distinct CDR3 sequences; roughly 13% of them were found once. Of the sample, 5.3% falls within the top ten clones. Source material: blood. Source of these receptors: a woman under 30 with Graves' hyperthyroidism.

This clonotype occurred once. The chain recombines TRBV6-2 or TRBV6-3 with TRBJ2-7, with 8 bases matching TRBD2. This CDR3 region has 15 residues. Losses at the gene ends were 2 bases for V and 2 bases for J; bases not matched to a gene: 5. Germline V gene lookup returns CDR1 MNHEY and CDR2 SVGEGT. As DNA, the CDR3 is TGTGCCAGCAGTTACCAACTAGCGGAGGCCTACGAGCAGTACTTC. It is translated as CASSYQLAEAYEQYF.

This clonotype has ten or more counts. The chain recombines TRBV2 with TRBJ1-5, with a weak D call TRBD1 (5 bases). Germline V CDR1 and CDR2: SNHLY, FYNNEI. Trimming stripped 0 bases from V and 3 bases from J, with 12 bases between. The CDR3 covers 16 residues. The CDR3: CASSEAKGTVNQPQHF. The CDR3 coding sequence is TGTGCCAGCAGTGAAGCGAAAGGGACCGTCAATCAGCCCCAGCATTTT.

This clonotype was observed at least ten times. The chain joins TRBV2 to TRBJ2-1; D is unresolved. V was trimmed by 4 bases and J by 11 bases, leaving 6 bases between them. Germline loops: CDR1 SNHLY, CDR2 FYNNEI. This CDR3 is 10 amino acids long. CDR3: CASSVEKQFF. The CDR3 DNA reads as TGTGCCAGCAGTGTCGAAAAGCAGTTCTTC.

This clonotype turned up a few times. The chain is built from TRBV20-1 and TRBJ1-2; 7 bases map to TRBD1. The V and J ends lost 3 bases and 4 bases, in that order; junction bases with no gene match: 8. This CDR3 is built from 14 residues. The germline V gene has CDR1 DFQATT and CDR2 SNEGSKA (reference sequence). In nucleotides, the CDR3 is TGCAGTGCTAGTCCCACAGGGGTTTCCTATGGCTACACCTTC. Its translation is CSASPTGVSYGYTF.

The table lists this clonotype with many counts. The gene calls are TRBV11-2 and TRBJ2-7, with 16 bases identical to TRBD2. This CDR3 has 19 amino acids. Germline V CDR1 and CDR2: SGHAT, FQNNGV. The V segment lost 7 bases and the J segment 0 bases; nucleotides outside the gene matches: 12. The CDR3 loop reads CASTDLGTSGRAFSYEQYF. In DNA, the CDR3 is TGTGCCAGCACCGATCTAGGGACTAGCGGGAGGGCCTTCTCCTACGAGCAGTACTTC.

This clonotype has a count of ten or more. The V call is TRBV7-2, the J call TRBJ2-3, with 13 bases lining up with TRBD2. The V gene end was trimmed by 3 bases and the J gene end by 6 bases; junction bases not matched to a gene: 6. There are 16 residues in the CDR3. The germline CDR1 and CDR2 sequences are SGHTA and FQGNSA. CDR3 sequence reads: CASSFYGLAGADTQYF. CDR3 bases: TGTGCCAGCAGCTTCTATGGACTAGCGGGAGCTGATACGCAGTATTTT. Drawing the rest from reference TRBV7-2 and TRBJ2-3, the complete variable domain is GAGVSQSPSNKVTEKGKDVELRCDPISGHTALYWYRQSLGQGLEFLIYFQGNSAPDKSGLPSDRFSAERTGGSVSTLTIQRTQQEDSAVYLCASSFYGLAGADTQYFGPGTRLTVL.

This clonotype was seen a single time. V gene TRBV19 combines with J gene TRBJ1-5; D not certain. Trimming removed 3 bases at V and 4 bases at J, with 7 bases between. This CDR3 is built from 13 residues. CDR1 is LNHDA and CDR2 is SQIVND in the germline V gene (reference sequence). The chain's CDR3 is CASSINKNQPQHF. The CDR3 DNA reads TGTGCCAGTAGTATCAACAAGAATCAGCCCCAGCATTTT.

This clonotype has a handful of counts. The chain couples TRBV5-4 to TRBJ2-7; the D gene could be TRBD1 or TRBD2 (6 bases each). Between the trimmed V and J ends, which lost 3 bases and 3 bases, there was a span of 16 bases. The V gene's germline CDR1 is SGHNT and CDR2 YYREEE (reference sequence). The length of the CDR3 is 15 residues. The CDR3 nucleotides read TGTGCCAGCAGCTACGCACAGGGAGGCGGCTACGAGCAGTACTTC. Translating it yields CASSYAQGGGYEQYF.